This T cell receptor (beta chain) was captured by sequencing in a study of T cell responses to AZD1222 COVID-19 vaccine. Sequencing used immunoSEQ multiplex PCR; TCRdb keeps in-frame clones, though not all of them. Of 80,000 or so clones listed, roughly 85% are singletons. Trimming took off 3 bases at V and 2 bases at J, with 10 bases between the two ends. The CDR3 totals 14 residues. Germline CDR1 and CDR2: SGHAT and FQNNGV. The sequences come from peripheral blood, collected on day 0 of AZD1222 vaccination. The V gene is TRBV11-2, the J gene TRBJ1-1; D unresolved. The TCR sequence derives from an adult in good health. CDR3 in amino acids: CASSFGRGNTEAFF. As DNA, the CDR3 is TGTGCCAGCAGCTTCGGACGGGGAAACACTGAAGCTTTCTTT.